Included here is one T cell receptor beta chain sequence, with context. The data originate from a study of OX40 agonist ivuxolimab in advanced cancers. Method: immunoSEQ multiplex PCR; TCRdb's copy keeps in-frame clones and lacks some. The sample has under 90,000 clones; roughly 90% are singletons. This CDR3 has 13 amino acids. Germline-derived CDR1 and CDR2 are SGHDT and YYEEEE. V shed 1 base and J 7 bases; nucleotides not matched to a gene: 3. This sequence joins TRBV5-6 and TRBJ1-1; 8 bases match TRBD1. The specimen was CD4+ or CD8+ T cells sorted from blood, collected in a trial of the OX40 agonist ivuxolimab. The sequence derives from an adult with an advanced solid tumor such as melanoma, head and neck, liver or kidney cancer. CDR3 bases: TGTGCCAGCAGCTTGTTCAGGGGGCTTGAAGCTTTCTTT. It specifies CASSLFRGLEAFF.